This T cell receptor beta chain is drawn from a study of T cell responses to AZD1222 COVID-19 vaccine. Overall study context: Analyses pooled second doses at about 4 or about 12 weeks. The study's findings and limits: The donor group comprised mostly white British people and more females; the analysis possibly underestimated clonal diversity. It was only a handful of AZD1222 recipients who were seropositive at baseline. Reports indicate that nearly half of spike-specific TCRs are directed at unmutated variant regions.

Sequencing used immunoSEQ multiplex PCR; TCRdb keeps in-frame clones, though not all of them. The table records 150,000 or so clones, roughly 92% of them present only once. With respect to this clone: The antigen remains unidentified.

The CDR3 contains 13 residues. Trimming at V came to 6 bases and at J to 7 bases, leaving 8 bases not matched to a gene. This chain links TRBV12-3 or TRBV12-4 with TRBJ1-2; TRBD1 aligns across 7 bases. The receptor's source is an adult in good health. The sample here was peripheral blood, taken on day 0 of AZD1222 vaccination. CDR3 bases: TGTGCCAGCAGCTCCGACAGGGCGGGTGGCTACACCTTC. Protein sequence: CASSSDRAGGYTF.